Each of the 25 T cell receptor beta chains below was sequenced from the same sample in a study of blood T cells in healthy people across ages. Alongside a J-beta primer mix, a sample-barcoded 5' primer served in a second PCR lasting about 7 to 11 cycles. TCRdb independently ran MiXCR on the 5' RACE reads; one entry per CDR3 protein. The sample records hundreds of thousands of distinct CDR3 sequences, approximately 49% being singletons. Specimen: blood. These receptors all come from a woman between 55 and 75 years old in good health.

The rearrangement joins TRBV6-5 to TRBJ2-7; D is tentatively TRBD1 or TRBD2 (5 bases each). Between the trimmed V and J ends, which lost 6 bases and 3 bases, there was a span of 18 bases. Germline V gene sequence: CDR1 MNHEY, CDR2 SVGAGI. This CDR3 region has 15 residues. The CDR3 DNA reads as TGTGCCAGCAGCCCCTCCCGGGACGGTAACTACGAGCAGTACTTC. It yields the protein CASSPSRDGNYEQYF.

This clonotype turned up a few times. The rearrangement joins TRBV29-1 to TRBJ2-7; perhaps TRBD1 as D (7 bases). The CDR3 totals 14 residues. The germline CDR1 and CDR2 sequences are SQVTM and ANQGSEA. V was cut by 4 bases and J by 0 bases, with 13 bases left in between. CDR3 sequence (DNA): TGCAGCGTTGGCCAGGGGGGTTTCTCCTACGAGCAGTACTTC. It translates to CSVGQGGFSYEQYF.

This clonotype was found a few times. The CDR3 bases are TGTGCCAGCAGACAATCTCCGACAGGGAATGGGGCCAACGTCCTGACTTTC. Residues: CASRQSPTGNGANVLTF. The chain recombines TRBV3-1 with TRBJ2-6, with 7 bases that match TRBD1. CDR1 LGHDT and CDR2 YNNKEL come from the germline V gene (reference sequence). V dropped 6 bases and J dropped 3; count of bases not matched to a gene: 11. This CDR3 has 17 residues.

The chain employs TRBV6-5 and TRBJ2-5; no firm D call. V was clipped by 0 bases and J by 5 bases, with 19 bases between them. Germline V lookup: CDR1 MNHEY, CDR2 SVGAGI. CDR3 length: 17 residues. The CDR3 DNA follows: TGTGCCAGCAGTTACTCGACGCTGACGGTCTTTCGTGAGACCCAGTACTTC. It encodes CASSYSTLTVFRETQYF.

The chain carries TRBV4-2 and TRBJ2-3; TRBD2 might be the D (5 bases). The germline V and J ends were trimmed by 1 base and 1 base, with 9 bases remaining between them. This CDR3 is built from 15 residues. CDR1 and CDR2 from the germline V gene are LGHNA and YNFKEQ. CDR3 nucleotide sequence: TGTGCCAGCAGCCAAGGTACAGCGGGCACAGATACGCAGTATTTT. The encoded protein is CASSQGTAGTDTQYF.

The chain carries TRBV27 and TRBJ1-5; D ambiguous. Trimming left V 2 bases short and J 8 bases short, with 22 bases between. Looked up from germline, CDR1 is MNHEY and CDR2 is SMNVEV (reference sequence). This CDR3 is built from 17 residues. Here the CDR3 DNA reads TGTGCCAGCAGTTTAAGTCAAGGAGCGGGATGGATCAAGCCCCAGCATTTT. Amino acids: CASSLSQGAGWIKPQHF.

The V and J genes are TRBV7-6 and TRBJ2-4; 8 bases are a match to TRBD2. Per germline, CDR1 SGHVS and CDR2 FNYEAQ. The CDR3 contains 20 residues. With 0 bases clipped from V and 2 bases from J, the junction kept 15 bases outside the gene matches. The CDR3 loop reads CASSLAGGSGIRGTKNIQYF. In nucleotides, the CDR3 is TGTGCCAGCAGCTTAGCTGGGGGTAGCGGGATACGTGGGACCAAAAACATTCAGTACTTC.

CDR3 in amino acids: CSARRPSDEQFF. The CDR3 DNA reads as TGCAGTGCTAGAAGGCCGAGCGATGAGCAGTTCTTC. The chain carries TRBV20-1 and TRBJ2-1; D not resolved. V was pared by 2 bases and J by 8 bases, with 10 bases between. The CDR3 loop spans 12 amino acids. Germline V lookup: CDR1 DFQATT, CDR2 SNEGSKA (reference sequence).

The gene calls are TRBV10-3 and TRBJ2-4; D unclear. The better agreement between TRBJ2-7 and the DNA end casts doubt on the J call. The CDR3 runs 12 residues. Germline V gene data show CDR1 as ENHRY and CDR2 as SYGVKD. For the CDR3, the DNA is TGTGCCATCAGTGAGTTACCTTACGAGCAGTACTTC. Translating gives CAISELPYEQYF.

The chain carries TRBV5-6 and TRBJ2-4; maybe TRBD2 (5 bases). The CDR3 has 14 residues. In germline, CDR1 is SGHDT, CDR2 YYEEEE. V lost 7 bases and J 1 base, leaving 12 bases between the germline ends. The CDR3 spells CASAGVKAKNIQYF. The CDR3 nucleotides read TGTGCCAGCGCCGGGGTTAAGGCCAAAAACATTCAGTACTTC.

This clonotype occurred once. V and J are TRBV2 and TRBJ2-1; D uncertain. The end of the DNA aligns better with TRBJ2-7, so the J call may be wrong. Germline CDR1 is SNHLY and CDR2 is FYNNEI. The CDR3 runs to 11 residues. CDR3 amino acids: CASIYYYEQYF. The CDR3 DNA follows: TGTGCCAGCATTTACTACTACGAGCAGTACTTC.

A remark on this clonotype: This sequence may be a read error, since a much larger clone differs from it by one base. This sequence joins TRBV20-1 and TRBJ2-7; D is possibly TRBD2 (6 bases). The germline V gene encodes CDR1 DFQATT and CDR2 SNEGSKA (reference sequence). This CDR3 comprises 14 residues. The CDR3 sequence is CSSGEASRSYGQYF. CDR3 nucleotides: TGCAGTTCCGGGGAGGCCAGCCGCTCCTACGGGCAGTACTTC.

This clonotype has ten or more counts. The CDR3 bases are TGTGCCAGCAGCCAAGGGCCATACGAGCAGTACTTC. It specifies CASSQGPYEQYF. The V gene is TRBV3-1, the J gene TRBJ2-7; no clear D gene. From germline, CDR1 is LGHDT and CDR2 YNNKEL (reference sequence). Trimming took off 1 base at V and 4 bases at J, with 5 bases between the two ends. The CDR3 runs to 12 residues.

This clonotype was counted only a few times. The chain links TRBV9 to TRBJ2-3; D is unresolved. Trimming removed 2 bases at V and 7 bases at J, with 5 bases between. The CDR3 contains 11 residues. Germline CDR1 is SGDLS and CDR2 is YYNGEE. In DNA, the CDR3 is TGTGCCAGCAGCGTTAGTAATACGCAGTATTTT. Its translation is CASSVSNTQYF.

Here the CDR3 reads CAWNSLVSTDTQYF. The CDR3 bases are TGTGCCTGGAATTCCCTAGTTAGCACAGATACGCAGTATTTT. The chain combines TRBV30 with TRBJ2-3; D call uncertain. The CDR3 contains 14 residues. Trimming shortened V by 4 bases and J by 0 bases, and 11 bases separated the two germline ends. The germline V gene has CDR1 GTSNPN and CDR2 SVGIG (reference sequence).

V usage is TRBV6-1 and J usage is TRBJ2-3; TRBD2 might be the D (7 bases). Trimming stripped 7 bases from V and 5 bases from J, with 25 bases between. Germline assignment: CDR1 MNHNS and CDR2 SASEGT. The CDR3 totals 17 residues. CDR3 in amino acids: CASKNWGGADSGDTQYF. The CDR3 nucleotides read TGTGCCAGCAAGAACTGGGGGGGCGCGGATTCTGGAGATACGCAGTATTTT.

Note on this clonotype: This could be a read error, since a much larger clone is one nucleotide away. The V gene is TRBV20-1, the J gene TRBJ2-4; D might be TRBD2 (6 bases). Germline lookup yields CDR1 DFQATT and CDR2 SNEGSKA (reference sequence). The CDR3 has 15 amino acids. Trimming cost V 3 bases and J 1 base, with 13 bases left between them. CDR3 DNA sequence: TGCAGTGCTAGTCCAGCGGGTAGCGCCAAAAACATTCAGTACTTC. Its translation: CSASPAGSAKNIQYF.

The chain joins TRBV5-1 to TRBJ2-3, with 15 nucleotides matching TRBD2. Germline CDR1 is SGHRS and CDR2 is YFSETQ. V gave up 4 bases and J gave up 2 bases; unmatched junction bases: 8. The CDR3 length is 18 residues. CDR3 amino acids: CASSPRTSGRAFTDTQYF. CDR3 nucleotides: TGCGCCAGCAGCCCGAGGACTAGCGGGAGGGCCTTCACAGATACGCAGTATTTT.

This clonotype was seen a handful of times. This sequence joins TRBV15 and TRBJ2-5; 8 bases are shared with TRBD2. After removal of 2 bases from V and 5 bases from J, the junction contained 4 bases not matched to a gene. CDR1 and CDR2 (germline): LNHNV, YYDKDF (reference sequence). The CDR3 spans 14 residues. The CDR3 reads CATSRFSGNETQYF. The CDR3 nucleotides are TGTGCCACCAGCAGATTTAGCGGGAATGAGACCCAGTACTTC.

CDR3 bases: TGTGCCAGCAGCCATCTAGCGGTGGAGACCCAGTACTTC. Protein: CASSHLAVETQYF. The chain joins TRBV3-1 to TRBJ2-5; TRBD2 matches at 7 bases. CDR1 is LGHDT and CDR2 is YNNKEL in the germline V gene (reference sequence). CDR3 length: 13 residues. The V segment lost 3 bases and the J segment 5 bases; nucleotides outside the gene matches: 3.

The V gene is TRBV29-1, the J gene TRBJ2-3; D is unclear. The CDR3 extends over 12 amino acids. Germline values: CDR1 SQVTM, CDR2 ANQGSEA. V lost 1 base and J 4 bases, leaving 6 bases between the germline ends. In DNA form, the CDR3 reads TGCAGCGTTGAAGGGGTTTCAGATACGCAGTATTTT. Amino acids: CSVEGVSDTQYF.

CDR3 protein: CASSKVGPGDDGYTF. The CDR3 coding sequence is TGTGCCAGCAGCAAAGTAGGGCCTGGAGACGATGGCTACACCTTC. This chain links TRBV21-1 with TRBJ1-2. TRBV21-1 is assigned pseudogene status. The CDR3 is 15 residues long.

This clonotype was observed a few times. J is TRBJ2-7 and V is TRBV7-3, with D possibly being TRBD1 (6 bases). The CDR3 has 13 amino acids. Germline V lookup: CDR1 SGHTA, CDR2 FQGTGA. Trimming stripped 2 bases from V and 4 bases from J, with 9 bases between. The CDR3: CASSLLQGYEQYF. The CDR3 region has the DNA TGTGCCAGCAGCTTACTACAGGGTTACGAGCAGTACTTC.

The chain links TRBV27 to TRBJ2-7; weak D call: TRBD2 (6 bases). Germline lookup yields CDR1 MNHEY and CDR2 SMNVEV (reference sequence). The CDR3 length is 12 residues. V shed 2 bases and J shed 6 bases, with 8 bases lying between them. CDR3 nucleotides: TGTGCCAGCAGTTTAATGGGAGGCGAGCAGTACTTC. It specifies CASSLMGGEQYF.

This clonotype appeared a few times. Germline is not matched at one junction end, which may reflect a read error. V is TRBV5-1 and J is TRBJ1-1, with unresolved D. CDR3 length equals 12 residues. The germline gives CDR1 SGHRS, CDR2 YFSETQ. The CDR3 bases are TGTGCCAGCAGTGAACAGAACACTGAAGCTTTCTTT. It is translated as CASSEQNTEAFF.